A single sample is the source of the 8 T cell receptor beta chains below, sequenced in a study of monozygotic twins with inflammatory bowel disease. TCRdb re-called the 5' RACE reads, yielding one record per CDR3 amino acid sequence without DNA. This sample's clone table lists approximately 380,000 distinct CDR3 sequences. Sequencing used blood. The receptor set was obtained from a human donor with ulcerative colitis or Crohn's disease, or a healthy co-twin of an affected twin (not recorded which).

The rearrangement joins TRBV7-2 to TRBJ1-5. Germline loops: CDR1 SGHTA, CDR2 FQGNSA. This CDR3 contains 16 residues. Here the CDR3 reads CASSLEAGRKDQPQHF.

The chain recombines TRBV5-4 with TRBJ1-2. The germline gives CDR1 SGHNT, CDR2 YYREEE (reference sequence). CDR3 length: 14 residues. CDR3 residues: CASSAKGSGYGYTF.

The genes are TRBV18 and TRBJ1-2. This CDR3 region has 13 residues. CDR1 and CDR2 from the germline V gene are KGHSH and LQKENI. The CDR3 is CASSSIRFDGYTF.

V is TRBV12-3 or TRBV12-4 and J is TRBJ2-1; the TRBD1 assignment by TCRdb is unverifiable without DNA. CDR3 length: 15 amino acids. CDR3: CASSFTGTPNNEQFF.

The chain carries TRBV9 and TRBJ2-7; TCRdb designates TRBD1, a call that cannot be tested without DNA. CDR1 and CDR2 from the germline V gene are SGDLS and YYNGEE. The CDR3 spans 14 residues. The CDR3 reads CASSGRDSSYEQYF.

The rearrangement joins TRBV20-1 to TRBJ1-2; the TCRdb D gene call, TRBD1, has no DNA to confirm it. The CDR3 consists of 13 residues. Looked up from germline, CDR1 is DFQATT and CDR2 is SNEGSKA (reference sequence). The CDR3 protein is CSARDRNWGGYTF.

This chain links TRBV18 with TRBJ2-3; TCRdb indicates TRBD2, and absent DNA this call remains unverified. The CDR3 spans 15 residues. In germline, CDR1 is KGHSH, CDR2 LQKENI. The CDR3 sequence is CASLRTTFSGDTQYF.

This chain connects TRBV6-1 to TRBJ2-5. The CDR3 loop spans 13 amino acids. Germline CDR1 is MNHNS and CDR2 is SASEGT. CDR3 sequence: CASTRAAQETQYF.